This entry is about one T cell receptor (beta chain). These data originate in a study of blood T cell repertoires in COVID-19. Whole-study context: From T cells, B-cell-depleted T cells, or PBMCs came the material, which was cDNA or gDNA.

Repertoires were generated with immunoSEQ multiplex PCR, while TCRdb's copy carries only in-frame clones and drops some. This table has under 140,000 clones, approximately 79% appearing once. The material sequenced was peripheral blood. The TCR comes from a woman older than 75 with active or convalescent COVID-19.

The CDR3 loop reads CASNRRDSYEQYF. In DNA, the CDR3 is TGTGCCAGCAACCGCCGGGACTCCTACGAGCAGTACTTC. This chain connects TRBV6-5 to TRBJ2-7; maybe TRBD2 (5 bases). V gave up 7 bases and J gave up 0 bases, with 10 bases separating them. Looked up from germline, CDR1 is MNHEY and CDR2 is SVGAGI. The CDR3 covers 13 residues.